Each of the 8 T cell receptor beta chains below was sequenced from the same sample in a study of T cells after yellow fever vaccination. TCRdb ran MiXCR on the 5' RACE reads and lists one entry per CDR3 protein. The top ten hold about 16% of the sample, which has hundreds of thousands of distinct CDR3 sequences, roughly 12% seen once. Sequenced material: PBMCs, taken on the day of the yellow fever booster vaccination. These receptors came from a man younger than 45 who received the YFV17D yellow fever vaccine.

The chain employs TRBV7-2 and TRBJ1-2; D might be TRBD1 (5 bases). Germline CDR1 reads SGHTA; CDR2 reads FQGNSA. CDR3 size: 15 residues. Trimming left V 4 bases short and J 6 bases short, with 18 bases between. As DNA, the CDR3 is TGTGCCAGCAGCTCCCGGAGTTGGGGGGGTAATGGCTACACCTTC. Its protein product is CASSSRSWGGNGYTF.

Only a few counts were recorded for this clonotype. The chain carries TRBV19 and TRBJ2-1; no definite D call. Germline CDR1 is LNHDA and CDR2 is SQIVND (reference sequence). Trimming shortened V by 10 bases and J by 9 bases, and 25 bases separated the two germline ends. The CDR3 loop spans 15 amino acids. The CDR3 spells CATTIEGPVFSEQFF. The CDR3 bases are TGTGCCACTACTATCGAAGGTCCGGTTTTTAGTGAGCAGTTCTTC. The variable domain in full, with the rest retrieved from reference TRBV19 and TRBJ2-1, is DGGITQSPKYLFRKEGQNVTLSCEQNLNHDAMYWYRQDPGQGLRLIYYSQIVNDFQKGDIAEGYSVSREKKESFPLTVTSAQKNPTAFYLCATTIEGPVFSEQFFGPGTRLTVL.

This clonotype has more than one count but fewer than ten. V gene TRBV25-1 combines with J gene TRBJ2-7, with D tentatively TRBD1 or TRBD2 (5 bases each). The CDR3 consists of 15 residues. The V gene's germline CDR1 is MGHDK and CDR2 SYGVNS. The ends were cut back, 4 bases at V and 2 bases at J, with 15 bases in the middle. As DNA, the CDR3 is TGTGCCAGCAGTGGAGGGCGTTGGGGCACCTACGAGCAGTACTTC. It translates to CASSGGRWGTYEQYF.

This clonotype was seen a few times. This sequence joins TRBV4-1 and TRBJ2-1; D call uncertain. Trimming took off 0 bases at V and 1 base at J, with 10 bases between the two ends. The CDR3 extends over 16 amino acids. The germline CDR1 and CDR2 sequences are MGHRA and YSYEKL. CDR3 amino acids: CASSQDSTSSYNEQFF. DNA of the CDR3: TGCGCCAGCAGCCAAGATAGCACGTCTTCCTACAATGAGCAGTTCTTC.

The CDR3 DNA sequence: TGTGCCAGCAGCTCCGGACAGCCTGAAGCTTTCTTT. Protein sequence: CASSSGQPEAFF. The chain links TRBV6-6 to TRBJ1-1, with D perhaps TRBD1 (6 bases). The CDR3 length is 12 residues. Germline values: CDR1 MNHNY, CDR2 SVGAGI (reference sequence). V was cut by 6 bases and J by 6 bases, with 11 bases left in between.

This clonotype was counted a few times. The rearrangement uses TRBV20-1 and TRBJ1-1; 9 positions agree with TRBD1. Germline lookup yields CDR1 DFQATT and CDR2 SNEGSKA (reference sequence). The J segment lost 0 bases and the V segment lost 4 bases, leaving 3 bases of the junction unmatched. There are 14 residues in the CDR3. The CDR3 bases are TGCAGTGCTACCCACAGGGGGCTGAACACTGAAGCTTTCTTT. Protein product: CSATHRGLNTEAFF.

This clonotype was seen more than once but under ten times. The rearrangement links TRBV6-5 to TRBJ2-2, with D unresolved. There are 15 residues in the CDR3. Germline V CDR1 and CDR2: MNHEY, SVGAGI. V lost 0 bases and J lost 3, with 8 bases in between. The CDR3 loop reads CASSYSGPDTGELFF. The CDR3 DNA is TGTGCCAGCAGTTACTCCGGGCCCGACACCGGGGAGCTGTTTTTT.

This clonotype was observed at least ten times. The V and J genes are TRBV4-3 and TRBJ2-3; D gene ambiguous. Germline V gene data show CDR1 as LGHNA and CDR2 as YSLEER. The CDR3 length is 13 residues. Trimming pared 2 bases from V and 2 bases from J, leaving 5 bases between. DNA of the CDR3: TGCGCCAGCAGCCAAATTATCACAGATACGCAGTATTTT. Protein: CASSQIITDTQYF.